The 20 T cell receptor beta chains below come from one sample, sequenced in a study of cytomegalovirus exposure and HLA in healthy donors. Researchers ran the PCR with 60 Vbeta and 13 Jbeta primers. Sequencing was performed with immunoSEQ multiplex PCR; in TCRdb, only in-frame clones are kept and a portion is missing. This table holds some 95,000 clones, roughly 74% found once. Sequencing was done on a sample of PBMCs. These receptor sequences come from a woman aged 18-30 years in good health and CMV-seropositive.

The genes are TRBV7-2 and TRBJ2-7; D might be TRBD2 (6 bases). V was pared by 10 bases and J by 2 bases, with 18 bases between. Per germline, CDR1 SGHTA and CDR2 FQGNSA. The CDR3 consists of 14 residues. Here the CDR3 reads CATSVGDFAYEQYF. The CDR3 DNA follows: TGTGCCACCTCGGTTGGGGACTTCGCCTACGAGCAGTACTTC.

The chain couples TRBV5-5 to TRBJ1-2; the D gene is possibly TRBD1 (6 bases). This CDR3 has 16 residues. Germline assignment: CDR1 SGHKS and CDR2 YYEKEE (reference sequence). V gave up 0 bases and J gave up 4 bases, with 16 bases separating them. The CDR3 region is CASSLDRVFGIYGYTF. In nucleotides, the CDR3 is TGTGCCAGCAGCTTGGACAGGGTTTTCGGCATCTATGGCTACACCTTC.

There are a few counts of this clone. The CDR3 loop is CASSGGTGSYGYTF. The DNA of the CDR3 is TGTGCCAGCAGCGGCGGGACAGGGAGTTATGGCTACACCTTC. The gene calls are TRBV9 and TRBJ1-2; 9 bases match TRBD1. This CDR3 has 14 amino acids. Trimming took 3 bases from V and 5 from J; bases not matched to a gene: 5. Germline loops: CDR1 SGDLS, CDR2 YYNGEE. Supplemented by reference TRBV9 and TRBJ1-2, the full variable domain reads DSGVTQTPKHLITATGQRVTLRCSPRSGDLSVYWYQQSLDQGLQFLIQYYNGEERAKGNILERFSAQQFPDLHSELNLSSLELGDSALYFCASSGGTGSYGYTFGSGTRLTVV.

CDR3 in DNA: TGTGCCAGCAGTACTTACAGGGGTGGAAACACCATATATTTT. Translating gives CASSTYRGGNTIYF. The chain uses TRBV13 and TRBJ1-3; 7 nucleotides align to TRBD1. Trimming removed 6 bases from V and 3 bases from J; junction bases left unmatched: 5. This CDR3 region has 14 residues. CDR1 and CDR2 (germline): PRHDT, FYEKMQ (reference sequence). Full variable domain (missing parts from reference TRBV13 and TRBJ1-3): AAGVIQSPRHLIKEKRETATLKCYPIPRHDTVYWYQQGPGQDPQFLISFYEKMQSDKGSIPDRFSAQQFSDYHSELNMSSLELGDSALYFCASSTYRGGNTIYFGEGSWLTVV.

This chain joins TRBV27 and TRBJ1-2; D uncertain. The CDR3 totals 12 residues. Looked up from germline, CDR1 is MNHEY and CDR2 is SMNVEV (reference sequence). Trimming removed 6 bases at V and 2 bases at J, with 7 bases between. The DNA for the CDR3 is TGTGCCAGCAGCGAGCGGAACTATGGCTACACCTTC. Translated, it gives CASSERNYGYTF.

The chain links TRBV15 to TRBJ2-3; TRBD2 matches at 13 bases. V dropped 3 bases and J dropped 1; count of bases not matched to a gene: 10. This CDR3 region has 19 residues. CDR1 and CDR2 from the germline V gene are LNHNV and YYDKDF (reference sequence). The CDR3 DNA reads as TGTGCCACCAGCAGGTCCGGGACTAGCGGGGCCGCACGCACAGATACGCAGTATTTT. Its protein product is CATSRSGTSGAARTDTQYF.

The chain joins TRBV6-6 to TRBJ2-1, with 7 bases lining up with TRBD1. This CDR3 is 16 amino acids long. The V gene end was trimmed by 6 bases and the J gene end by 1 base; junction bases not matched to a gene: 9. Germline CDR1 is MNHNY and CDR2 is SVGAGI (reference sequence). In DNA form, the CDR3 reads TGTGCCAGCAGGATAAACCGGGACAGATCCTACAATGAGCAGTTCTTC. Amino acid sequence: CASRINRDRSYNEQFF.

CDR3 in DNA: TGTGCCAGCAGTTACGAGGCGGGCTATGGCTACACCTTC. Protein product: CASSYEAGYGYTF. V and J are TRBV6-6 and TRBJ1-2; no reliable D call. Germline V lookup: CDR1 MNHNY, CDR2 SVGAGI (reference sequence). Trimming removed 2 bases at V and 4 bases at J, with 8 bases between. This CDR3 spans 13 amino acids.

The chain recombines TRBV2 with TRBJ2-7; no definite D call. This CDR3 is built from 13 residues. V shed 1 base and J shed 4 bases, with 8 bases lying between them. Germline CDR1 reads SNHLY; CDR2 reads FYNNEI. CDR3: CASSEGGQYEQYF. The CDR3 coding sequence is TGTGCCAGCAGTGAAGGTGGGCAGTACGAGCAGTACTTC.

The V and J genes are TRBV30 and TRBJ2-3, with unresolved D. Germline V gene lookup returns CDR1 GTSNPN and CDR2 SVGIG (reference sequence). Trimming left V 3 bases short and J 1 base short, with 8 bases between. The CDR3 runs to 13 residues. Here the CDR3 DNA reads TGTGCCTGGAGGGGCTGGGGCACAGATACGCAGTATTTT. Residues: CAWRGWGTDTQYF.

This chain connects TRBV29-1 to TRBJ1-2; 11 nucleotides match TRBD1. Trimming at V came to 7 bases and at J to 7 bases, leaving 5 bases not matched to a gene. CDR1 SQVTM and CDR2 ANQGSEA come from the germline V gene. The CDR3 runs to 12 residues. This chain's CDR3 is CSGGQGAGGYTF. As DNA, the CDR3 is TGCAGCGGCGGACAGGGGGCGGGTGGCTACACCTTC.

V is TRBV7-8 and J is TRBJ1-2; TRBD1 matches at 10 bases. The V gene end was trimmed by 1 base and the J gene end by 4 bases; junction bases not matched to a gene: 9. The CDR3 runs 17 residues. Germline-derived CDR1 and CDR2 are SGHVS and FQNEAQ. DNA of the CDR3: TGTGCCAGCAGCTTAGGACCGGGACAGGGGTTGGGCTATGGCTACACCTTC. Its translation is CASSLGPGQGLGYGYTF.

This clone was picked up a small number of times. This chain connects TRBV7-2 to TRBJ1-2; the match to TRBD1 covers 7 bases. Losses at the gene ends were 5 bases for V and 14 bases for J; bases not matched to a gene: 17. The germline V gene encodes CDR1 SGHTA and CDR2 FQGNSA. This CDR3 spans 14 amino acids. DNA for the CDR3: TGTGCCAGCAGCCCCCGGCGAGGACAGGTGGAAGAAACCTTC. This sequence encodes CASSPRRGQVEETF. Using reference TRBV7-2 and TRBJ1-2 for the parts outside the CDR3, the full variable domain is GAGVSQSPSNKVTEKGKDVELRCDPISGHTALYWYRQSLGQGLEFLIYFQGNSAPDKSGLPSDRFSAERTGGSVSTLTIQRTQQEDSAVYLCASSPRRGQVEETFGSGTRLTVV.

This rearrangement joins TRBV30 to TRBJ2-3; TRBD2 matches at 9 bases. The germline V gene encodes CDR1 GTSNPN and CDR2 SVGIG (reference sequence). V was clipped by 3 bases and J by 2 bases; unmatched bases: 3. The CDR3 runs 14 residues. The CDR3 coding sequence is TGTGCCTGGAGGGCGGGAGGGTACACAGATACGCAGTATTTT. It translates to CAWRAGGYTDTQYF.

This clone was detected a few times. This sequence joins TRBV6-6 and TRBJ1-2; D might be TRBD1 (5 bases). V was shortened by 6 bases and J by 6 bases, with 11 bases between the two germline ends. CDR1 MNHNY and CDR2 SVGAGI come from the germline V gene (reference sequence). The CDR3 extends over 12 amino acids. CDR3 coding DNA: TGTGCCAGCAGCCGACAGCGGGATGGCTACACCTTC. Its translation is CASSRQRDGYTF.

This chain links TRBV6-5 with TRBJ1-6, with 9 bases that match TRBD1. V shed 2 bases and J 10 bases; nucleotides not matched to a gene: 6. Germline V gene sequence: CDR1 MNHEY, CDR2 SVGAGI. The CDR3 spans 15 residues. For the CDR3, the DNA is TGTGCCAGCAGTTACGGACAGGGGTTGGAGTCACCCCTCCACTTT. Translated, it gives CASSYGQGLESPLHF.

V gene TRBV29-1 combines with J gene TRBJ2-1; 11 positions match TRBD2. Germline CDR1 SQVTM, CDR2 ANQGSEA. V was clipped by 0 bases and J by 8 bases; unmatched bases: 6. CDR3 length equals 15 residues. DNA of the CDR3: TGCAGCGTTGAAGAAAAACTAGCGGGAGATCATGAGCAGTTCTTC. It codes for CSVEEKLAGDHEQFF.

V and J are TRBV19 and TRBJ1-5; D is perhaps TRBD1 (5 bases). The CDR3 is 16 residues long. V was trimmed by 3 bases and J by 5 bases, leaving 17 bases between them. Germline CDR1 and CDR2: LNHDA and SQIVND (reference sequence). CDR3 nucleotide sequence: TGTGCCAGTAGTATCTTCGAGGGGAGGGGTGATCAGCCCCAGCATTTT. Protein product: CASSIFEGRGDQPQHF.

For the CDR3, the DNA is TGTGCCAGTAGAGAACGGGGGGGGTCCATCGGGGAGCTGTTTTTT. Translation gives CASRERGGSIGELFF. V gene TRBV19 combines with J gene TRBJ2-2, with 8 nucleotides matching TRBD2. The V gene end was trimmed by 6 bases and the J gene end by 7 bases; junction bases not matched to a gene: 10. The CDR3 is 15 residues long. Germline values: CDR1 LNHDA, CDR2 SQIVND (reference sequence).

The chain joins TRBV4-1 to TRBJ2-1, with D tentatively TRBD2 (5 bases). CDR3 length equals 21 residues. V was shortened by 0 bases and J by 3 bases, with 27 bases between the two germline ends. Looked up from germline, CDR1 is MGHRA and CDR2 is YSYEKL. The DNA for the CDR3 is TGCGCCAGCAGCCAAGATAAAGGGATGGTCGGGGTAGAACGGGTCTACAATGAGCAGTTCTTC. Protein: CASSQDKGMVGVERVYNEQFF.